Listed below are T cell receptor beta chains from one sample, sequenced in a study of T cells after yellow fever vaccination. TCRdb fed the 5' RACE reads into MiXCR, producing one record per CDR3 protein. The sample lists about 630,000 distinct CDR3 sequences, roughly 12% occurring once. The sample in question was PBMCs, obtained on the day of the yellow fever booster vaccination. All receptors come from a man aged 25-45 years who received the YFV17D yellow fever vaccine. Both conserved end residues are part of each CDR3. D genes are given only for firm matches. Only part of the rows carry a size: once, few, many, or a class if the clone is expanded.

j_call: TRBJ1-2; v_call: TRBV4-3; d_call: TRBD1; clone_size: NA; cdr3_length: 14; cdr3_nt: TGCGCCAGCAGCCAGGAAGACAGGGGAAACGGCTACACCTTC; cdr3_aa: CASSQEDRGNGYTF
j_call: TRBJ2-1; v_call: TRBV11-2; d_call: TRBD2; clone_size: NA; cdr3_length: 15; cdr3_nt: TGTGCCAGCAGCTTAGACCCGGGGACTAGAAATGAGCAGTTCTTC; cdr3_aa: CASSLDPGTRNEQFF
j_call: TRBJ2-3; v_call: TRBV25-1; d_call: NA; clone_size: NA; cdr3_length: 15; cdr3_nt: TGTGCCAGCTCGTTACCCGGTTCTTACACAGATACGCAGTATTTT; cdr3_aa: CASSLPGSYTDTQYF
j_call: TRBJ2-3; v_call: TRBV28; d_call: TRBD2; clone_size: few; cdr3_length: 14; cdr3_nt: TGTGCCAGCACTTTAGCGGGGAACACAGATACGCAGTATTTT; cdr3_aa: CASTLAGNTDTQYF
j_call: TRBJ2-5; v_call: TRBV5-1; d_call: TRBD1; clone_size: NA; cdr3_length: 15; cdr3_nt: TGCGCCAGCAGCACCGGGACAGGGACCCAAGAGACCCAGTACTTC; cdr3_aa: CASSTGTGTQETQYF
j_call: TRBJ2-5; v_call: TRBV6-5; d_call: TRBD1; clone_size: few; cdr3_length: 14; cdr3_nt: TGTGCCAGCAGTTACGCTGGGACAGGCGAGACCCAGTACTTC; cdr3_aa: CASSYAGTGETQYF
j_call: TRBJ2-3; v_call: TRBV11-2; d_call: TRBD2; clone_size: NA; cdr3_length: 18; cdr3_nt: TGTGCCAGCAGCCCGGTGGTAGCGGGAGGGCCGAGCACAGATACGCAGTATTTT; cdr3_aa: CASSPVVAGGPSTDTQYF
j_call: TRBJ2-5; v_call: TRBV2; d_call: TRBD1; clone_size: many; cdr3_length: 14; cdr3_nt: TGTGCCAGCAGTGAAAACACAGGGGAAGAGACCCAGTACTTC; cdr3_aa: CASSENTGEETQYF
j_call: TRBJ1-2; v_call: TRBV5-4; d_call: NA; clone_size: NA; cdr3_length: 18; cdr3_nt: TGTGCCAGCAGCTTAGACCGGGACAATTACGAAGGGGACTATGGCTACACCTTC; cdr3_aa: CASSLDRDNYEGDYGYTF
j_call: TRBJ2-7; v_call: TRBV9; d_call: TRBD2; clone_size: few; cdr3_length: 14; cdr3_nt: TGTGCCAGCAGCGTAGAGAGCGGGAGGAGCGAGCAGTACTTC; cdr3_aa: CASSVESGRSEQYF
j_call: TRBJ2-7; v_call: TRBV20-1; d_call: NA; clone_size: NA; cdr3_length: 13; cdr3_nt: TGCAGTACACCGGGGGTGTCCGGCTACGAGCAGTACTTC; cdr3_aa: CSTPGVSGYEQYF
j_call: TRBJ2-2; v_call: TRBV7-9; d_call: NA; clone_size: many; cdr3_length: 15; cdr3_nt: TGTGCCAGCAGCAGCGGGACACCCAACACCGGGGAGCTGTTTTTT; cdr3_aa: CASSSGTPNTGELFF
j_call: TRBJ1-4; v_call: TRBV2; d_call: NA; clone_size: NA; cdr3_length: 14; cdr3_nt: TGTGCCACCCAACAGGGAAGCGGCAATGAAAAACTGTTTTTT; cdr3_aa: CATQQGSGNEKLFF
j_call: TRBJ2-7; v_call: TRBV5-6; d_call: NA; clone_size: many; cdr3_length: 15; cdr3_nt: TGTGCCAGCAGCTTGGCTTTTACTCATCCCTACGAGCAGTACTTC; cdr3_aa: CASSLAFTHPYEQYF
j_call: TRBJ2-1; v_call: TRBV5-1; d_call: TRBD2; clone_size: few; cdr3_length: 17; cdr3_nt: TGCGCCAGCAGCTCGCCCCTACTAGCGGAAAGGGACAATGAGCAGTTCTTC; cdr3_aa: CASSSPLLAERDNEQFF
j_call: TRBJ1-1; v_call: TRBV5-1; d_call: TRBD1; clone_size: few; cdr3_length: 15; cdr3_nt: TGCGCCAGCAGCCCGTCCGGGACAGGGAGCACTGAAGCTTTCTTT; cdr3_aa: CASSPSGTGSTEAFF
j_call: TRBJ1-6; v_call: TRBV6-1; d_call: NA; clone_size: NA; cdr3_length: 14; cdr3_nt: TGTGCCAGCAGCCGACGGGGCTCTAATTCACCCCTCCACTTT; cdr3_aa: CASSRRGSNSPLHF
j_call: TRBJ2-7; v_call: TRBV7-9; d_call: TRBD1; clone_size: few; cdr3_length: 14; cdr3_nt: TGTGCCAGCAGCCCCCCTGGGACAGACTACGAGCAGTACTTC; cdr3_aa: CASSPPGTDYEQYF
j_call: TRBJ2-3; v_call: TRBV14; d_call: NA; clone_size: few; cdr3_length: 13; cdr3_nt: TGTGCCAGCAGTCACGGGACCACAGATACGCAGTATTTT; cdr3_aa: CASSHGTTDTQYF
j_call: TRBJ2-7; v_call: TRBV20-1; d_call: TRBD2; clone_size: NA; cdr3_length: 15; cdr3_nt: TGCAGTGCTAGGGGCCTAGCGGACGTTACCTACGAGCAGTACTTC; cdr3_aa: CSARGLADVTYEQYF
j_call: TRBJ2-5; v_call: TRBV12-3/TRBV12-4; d_call: TRBD2; clone_size: few; cdr3_length: 14; cdr3_nt: TGTGCCAGCAGAACACTAGCGGGAGAAGAGACCCAGTACTTC; cdr3_aa: CASRTLAGEETQYF
j_call: TRBJ2-7; v_call: TRBV20-1; d_call: TRBD2; clone_size: few; cdr3_length: 13; cdr3_nt: TGCAGTGCTAGACGCGGGGGAAACTACGAGCAGTACTTC; cdr3_aa: CSARRGGNYEQYF
j_call: TRBJ2-7; v_call: TRBV7-2; d_call: NA; clone_size: NA; cdr3_length: 14; cdr3_nt: TGTGCCAGCAGCTTACTGCAGGGGGGCTACGAGCAGTACTTC; cdr3_aa: CASSLLQGGYEQYF
j_call: TRBJ2-1; v_call: TRBV15; d_call: NA; clone_size: NA; cdr3_length: 11; cdr3_nt: TGTGCCCCCTTGTTGCCCGATGAGCAGTTCTTC; cdr3_aa: CAPLLPDEQFF
j_call: TRBJ2-1; v_call: TRBV6-2/TRBV6-3; d_call: NA; clone_size: few; cdr3_length: 14; cdr3_nt: TGTGCCAGCAGTTACTGGGCAGGCCAGAATGAGCAGTTCTTC; cdr3_aa: CASSYWAGQNEQFF
j_call: TRBJ2-2; v_call: TRBV20-1; d_call: NA; clone_size: NA; cdr3_length: 13; cdr3_nt: TGCAGTGCTAGAGATGGCGGGGACGGGGAGCTGTTTTTT; cdr3_aa: CSARDGGDGELFF
j_call: TRBJ2-7; v_call: TRBV2; d_call: NA; clone_size: few; cdr3_length: 12; cdr3_nt: TGTGCCAGCAGACCCGGAACCTACGAGCAGTACTTC; cdr3_aa: CASRPGTYEQYF
j_call: TRBJ2-1; v_call: TRBV28; d_call: TRBD2; clone_size: few; cdr3_length: 17; cdr3_nt: TGTGCCAGCAGTCCCCTCACCAAGCGGGAGGGCCCGGATGAGCAGTTCTTC; cdr3_aa: CASSPLTKREGPDEQFF
j_call: TRBJ1-3; v_call: TRBV6-1; d_call: TRBD1; clone_size: few; cdr3_length: 16; cdr3_nt: TGTGCCAGCAGTCCGTCCCACACAGGGGCTGGAAACACCATATATTTT; cdr3_aa: CASSPSHTGAGNTIYF
j_call: TRBJ1-4; v_call: TRBV20-1; d_call: NA; clone_size: few; cdr3_length: 15; cdr3_nt: TGCAGTGCTAGAGATCAGTCAGGGTCGAATGAAAAACTGTTTTTT; cdr3_aa: CSARDQSGSNEKLFF
j_call: TRBJ2-2; v_call: TRBV7-9; d_call: NA; clone_size: NA; cdr3_length: 13; cdr3_nt: TGTGCCAGCAGCATCGACAGTTCCGGGGAGCTGTTTTTT; cdr3_aa: CASSIDSSGELFF
j_call: TRBJ2-1; v_call: TRBV12-3/TRBV12-4; d_call: TRBD2; clone_size: few; cdr3_length: 17; cdr3_nt: TGTGCCAGCAGTTCCCGACTAGCGGGAGGGCCCTACAATGAGCAGTTCTTC; cdr3_aa: CASSSRLAGGPYNEQFF
j_call: TRBJ2-5; v_call: TRBV6-5; d_call: NA; clone_size: many; cdr3_length: 15; cdr3_nt: TGTGCCAGCAGTTACCTTTGGGCGGAGCAAGAGACCCAGTACTTC; cdr3_aa: CASSYLWAEQETQYF
j_call: TRBJ2-1; v_call: TRBV6-2/TRBV6-3; d_call: NA; clone_size: few; cdr3_length: 12; cdr3_nt: TGTGCCAGCAGCGCCAGTAGCGCGGAGCAGTTCTTC; cdr3_aa: CASSASSAEQFF
j_call: TRBJ1-1; v_call: TRBV6-6; d_call: NA; clone_size: few; cdr3_length: 13; cdr3_nt: TGTGCCAGCAGAGTGGGGTTGGGGACTGAAGCTTTCTTT; cdr3_aa: CASRVGLGTEAFF
j_call: TRBJ2-3; v_call: TRBV15; d_call: NA; clone_size: few; cdr3_length: 13; cdr3_nt: TGTGCCACCAGCAGAGAGCAGGGGGATACGCAGTATTTT; cdr3_aa: CATSREQGDTQYF
j_call: TRBJ2-7; v_call: TRBV5-1; d_call: TRBD1; clone_size: many; cdr3_length: 15; cdr3_nt: TGCGCCAGCAGCTTGGAAGGGACAGGTGTTTACGAGCAGTACTTC; cdr3_aa: CASSLEGTGVYEQYF
j_call: TRBJ2-7; v_call: TRBV20-1; d_call: NA; clone_size: NA; cdr3_length: 14; cdr3_nt: TGCAGTGCTAGAGAGGGGGCTGGCTCCTACGAGCAGTACTTC; cdr3_aa: CSAREGAGSYEQYF
j_call: TRBJ2-7; v_call: TRBV20-1; d_call: TRBD2; clone_size: many; cdr3_length: 14; cdr3_nt: TGCAGTGCTAGAGTTTCAAGGGAGGGAAACGAGCAGTACTTC; cdr3_aa: CSARVSREGNEQYF
j_call: TRBJ2-1; v_call: TRBV6-1; d_call: TRBD2; clone_size: few; cdr3_length: 16; cdr3_nt: TGTGCCAGCAGTGACCCCGGGGCTAGCGGGAGGTATGAGCAGTTCTTC; cdr3_aa: CASSDPGASGRYEQFF